This TCR beta chain was sequenced during a study of Graves' ophthalmopathy and Graves' hyperthyroidism. The wider study: Researchers obtained peripheral blood at initial diagnosis, before any treatment had begun.

This clonotype was seen ten or more times. The CDR3 is 12 residues long. CDR1 and CDR2 (germline): WSHSY, SAAADI. V was clipped by 0 bases and J by 5 bases, with 4 bases between them. Transcripts of RNA were the source for amplifying TCR beta CDR3 regions. HTBI primers served in a first-round RT-PCR, which a second-round multiplex PCR followed. TCRdb reanalysed the multiplex PCR reads using MiXCR and keeps one entry per CDR3 protein. Here the sample spans about 400,000 distinct CDR3 sequences, around 17% being singletons. The sequence derives from a woman under 30 with Graves' ophthalmopathy. Sequencing input: peripheral blood. The V and J genes are TRBV10-2 and TRBJ2-5; D gene ambiguous. CDR3 sequence reads: CASSESMETQYF. CDR3 in DNA: TGCGCCAGCAGTGAGTCGATGGAGACCCAGTACTTC.